This TCR beta chain was identified during a study of blood T cell repertoires in COVID-19. Study-level information: COVID-19 samples collected from the United States, Italy and Spain covered acute and convalescent phases.

The authors' processing: Amplification of reference gene primers provided the estimated nucleated cell counts. Profiled with immunoSEQ multiplex PCR; TCRdb holds only in-frame clones, not every one. Clonal size and the V and J genes are those of that table, whereas D and trimming came from the DNA. The table shows some 120,000 clones, with more than 75% occurring only once. The clonotype comes from a woman in her fifties or sixties with acute or convalescent COVID-19. The source material was peripheral blood.

CDR3 amino acids: CASGAPGTNEKLFF. DNA of the CDR3: TGTGCCAGCGGGGCGCCGGGTACTAATGAAAAACTGTTTTTT. The chain recombines TRBV11-2 with TRBJ1-4, with a tentative D call TRBD1 (5 bases). CDR1 SGHAT and CDR2 FQNNGV come from the germline V gene. The V and J ends lost 8 bases and 2 bases respectively, with 12 bases between them. The CDR3 has 14 residues.